This T cell receptor beta chain is drawn from a study of blood T cell repertoires in COVID-19. Study overall: Samples came from the United States, Italy and Spain, spanning acute and convalescent COVID-19. PBMCs, B-cell-depleted T cells, or T cells were the source of the cDNA or gDNA that made up the material.

The V end lost 3 bases, the J end lost 6 bases, and 11 bases lay between the germline ends. The CDR3 contains 13 residues. From germline, CDR1 is KGHSH and CDR2 LQKENI. Original handling: Reference gene primer amplification yielded estimated nucleated cell counts. This table comes from immunoSEQ multiplex PCR, and its TCRdb copy is limited to in-frame clones, with some not included. That table is the source of V, J and clone size, and D and trimming were worked out from the DNA. This table has some 71,000 clones, 90% appearing once. V is TRBV18 and J is TRBJ1-1; D gene unclear. The clonotype was recovered from a woman aged 18-29 years with acute or convalescent COVID-19. The specimen was peripheral blood. The CDR3 DNA follows: TGTGCCAGCTCACCGACGTCCGAGGCTGAAGCTTTCTTT. Translating it yields CASSPTSEAEAFF.